A single sample is the source of the 13 T cell receptor beta chains below, sequenced in a study of CD8 T cells in Susac syndrome. Random hexamers primed reverse transcription of about 0.5 to 1 ug RNA. TCRdb reprocessed the immunoSEQ multiplex PCR reads via MiXCR and lists one record per CDR3 protein. Of some 90,000 distinct CDR3 sequences in the sample, around 93% were seen once. Material for sequencing was CD8+ T cells from PBMCs. All receptors derive from a human donor in good health.

This clonotype appeared once. This rearrangement joins TRBV7-2 to TRBJ1-2; TRBD1 matches at 7 bases. Germline CDR1 reads SGHTA; CDR2 reads FQGNSA. V trimming: 5 bases; J trimming: 2 bases; junction bases outside the gene matches: 14. The CDR3 contains 17 residues. CDR3 sequence (DNA): TGTGCCAGCAGCGGTATACACAGGGGACTACTAAACTATGGCTACACCTTC. Translated: CASSGIHRGLLNYGYTF.

The rearrangement uses TRBV20-1 and TRBJ2-3; D is perhaps TRBD1 (6 bases). V lost 8 bases and J lost 8, with 23 bases in between. The germline V gene encodes CDR1 DFQATT and CDR2 SNEGSKA (reference sequence). The CDR3 runs 14 residues. This CDR3 reads CSLIMGQGYGTQYF. In DNA, the CDR3 is TGCAGTCTAATTATGGGGCAGGGGTACGGTACGCAGTATTTT.

The rearrangement uses TRBV5-4 and TRBJ2-3; the match to TRBD2 covers 8 bases. With V trimmed by 4 bases and J by 0 bases, 7 bases remained unmatched. This CDR3 comprises 16 residues. Per germline, CDR1 SGHNT and CDR2 YYREEE (reference sequence). In DNA, the CDR3 is TGTGCCAGCAGCCCAGGCAGCGGGGGTAGCACAGATACGCAGTATTTT. It codes for CASSPGSGGSTDTQYF. Using reference TRBV5-4 and TRBJ2-3 for the parts outside the CDR3, the full variable domain is ETGVTQSPTHLIKTRGQQVTLRCSSQSGHNTVSWYQQALGQGPQFIFQYYREEENGRGNFPPRFSGLQFPNYSSELNVNALELDDSALYLCASSPGSGGSTDTQYFGPGTRLTVL.

CDR3 DNA: TGTGCCAGTAGTCCCCCAGGTAGCGGGGCGTACAATGAGCAGTTCTTC. This gives the protein CASSPPGSGAYNEQFF. The J gene is TRBJ2-1, the V gene TRBV19; TRBD2 matches 8 bases. The CDR3 loop spans 16 amino acids. Germline V gene sequence: CDR1 LNHDA, CDR2 SQIVND (reference sequence). J gave up 4 bases and V 5 bases, and 10 bases lay outside the gene matches.

The genes are TRBV13 and TRBJ2-7, with D unclear. In germline, CDR1 is PRHDT, CDR2 FYEKMQ (reference sequence). The CDR3 loop spans 13 amino acids. Trimming removed 4 bases at V and 3 bases at J, with 10 bases between. The chain's CDR3 is CASSSSTRYEQYF. The CDR3, as DNA: TGTGCCAGCAGCTCCTCAACACGCTACGAGCAGTACTTC. The whole variable domain, filled in from reference TRBV13 and TRBJ2-7, reads AAGVIQSPRHLIKEKRETATLKCYPIPRHDTVYWYQQGPGQDPQFLISFYEKMQSDKGSIPDRFSAQQFSDYHSELNMSSLELGDSALYFCASSSSTRYEQYFGPGTRLTVT.

This clonotype was recorded once. The V gene is TRBV6-2 or TRBV6-3, the J gene TRBJ1-1; D call uncertain. V dropped 0 bases and J dropped 0 bases, with 8 bases sitting between them. The germline CDR1 and CDR2 sequences are MNHEY and SVGEGT. This CDR3 has 15 residues. This chain's CDR3 is CASSYSELLNTEAFF. CDR3 sequence (DNA): TGTGCCAGCAGTTACTCGGAGTTGTTGAACACTGAAGCTTTCTTT.

The rearrangement joins TRBV7-2 to TRBJ2-3; D gene ambiguous. The V and J ends lost 0 bases and 1 base respectively, with 5 bases between them. The CDR3 is made up of 14 amino acids. Germline-derived CDR1 and CDR2 are SGHTA and FQGNSA. The CDR3 spells CASSLASGTDTQYF. The CDR3 nucleotides read TGTGCCAGCAGCTTAGCGAGCGGCACAGATACGCAGTATTTT.

This chain uses TRBV7-2 with TRBJ2-6, with D unresolved. Germline CDR1 is SGHTA and CDR2 is FQGNSA. The V and J ends lost 0 bases and 4 bases respectively, with 13 bases between them. This CDR3 contains 17 residues. The CDR3 reads CASSLAPLEWGANVLTF. CDR3 in DNA: TGTGCCAGCAGCTTAGCCCCTCTGGAATGGGGGGCCAACGTCCTGACTTTC. The variable domain in full, completed from reference TRBV7-2 and TRBJ2-6, reads GAGVSQSPSNKVTEKGKDVELRCDPISGHTALYWYRQSLGQGLEFLIYFQGNSAPDKSGLPSDRFSAERTGGSVSTLTIQRTQQEDSAVYLCASSLAPLEWGANVLTFGAGSRLTVL.

The chain uses TRBV4-2 and TRBJ2-5; no firm D call. V was shortened by 3 bases and J by 5 bases, with 19 bases between the two germline ends. Germline assignment: CDR1 LGHNA and CDR2 YNFKEQ. The CDR3 contains 16 residues. CDR3 coding DNA: TGTGCCAGCAGCCAGGGCCCCGACGTCCCCGGGGAGACCCAGTACTTC. Its protein product is CASSQGPDVPGETQYF.

The chain joins TRBV29-1 to TRBJ2-7, with 10 bases aligning to TRBD1. Per the germline V gene, CDR1 is SQVTM and CDR2 is ANQGSEA. V gave up 2 bases and J gave up 3 bases; unmatched junction bases: 7. The CDR3 contains 15 residues. The CDR3 loop reads CSVERRDRGDYEQYF. The CDR3 coding sequence is TGCAGCGTTGAACGGAGGGACAGGGGAGACTACGAGCAGTACTTC.

V is TRBV2 and J is TRBJ2-7; D is perhaps TRBD1 (5 bases). The germline V gene has CDR1 SNHLY and CDR2 FYNNEI. Trimming removed 6 bases at V and 3 bases at J, with 15 bases between. This CDR3 has 14 amino acids. The CDR3 spells CASSHGGQVYEQYF. CDR3 DNA: TGTGCCAGCAGCCACGGTGGACAAGTCTACGAGCAGTACTTC.

V usage is TRBV4-1 and J usage is TRBJ1-1, with D hard to call. Germline V lookup: CDR1 MGHRA, CDR2 YSYEKL. This CDR3 is 15 amino acids long. Trimming stripped 1 base from V and 4 bases from J, with 13 bases between. CDR3 residues: CASSQVGQKATEAFF. As DNA, the CDR3 is TGCGCCAGCAGCCAAGTTGGGCAGAAGGCCACTGAAGCTTTCTTT.

CDR3 DNA: TGTGCCAGTAGTATAGCCCAGGTGAACACCGGGGAGCTGTTTTTT. Residues: CASSIAQVNTGELFF. The J gene is TRBJ2-2, the V gene TRBV19; no clear D gene. The V end was cut by 1 base, the J end by 1 base, with 7 bases between. This CDR3 is 15 amino acids long. Germline-derived CDR1 and CDR2 are LNHDA and SQIVND (reference sequence).